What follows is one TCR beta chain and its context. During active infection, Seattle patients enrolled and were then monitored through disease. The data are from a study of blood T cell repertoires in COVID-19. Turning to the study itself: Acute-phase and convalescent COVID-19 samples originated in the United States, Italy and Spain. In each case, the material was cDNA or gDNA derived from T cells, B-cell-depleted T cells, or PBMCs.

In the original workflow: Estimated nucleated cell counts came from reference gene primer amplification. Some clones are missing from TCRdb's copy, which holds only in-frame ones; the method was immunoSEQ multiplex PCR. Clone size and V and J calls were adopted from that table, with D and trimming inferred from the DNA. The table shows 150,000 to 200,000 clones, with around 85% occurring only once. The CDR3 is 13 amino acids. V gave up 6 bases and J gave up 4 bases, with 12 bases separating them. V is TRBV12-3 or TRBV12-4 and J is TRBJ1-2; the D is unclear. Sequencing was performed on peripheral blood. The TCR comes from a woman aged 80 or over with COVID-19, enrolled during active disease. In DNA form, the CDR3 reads TGTGCCAGCAGCCGAGAGGGTTTCTATGGCTACACCTTC. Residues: CASSREGFYGYTF.